The table lists the clone carrying this T cell receptor beta chain with many counts. The data originate from a study of Graves' ophthalmopathy and Graves' hyperthyroidism. Investigators amplified TCR beta CDR3 regions from RNA transcripts. After a first-round RT-PCR with HTBI primers, a second-round multiplex PCR was run. Using its own MiXCR run on the multiplex PCR reads, TCRdb lists one record per CDR3 protein. The sample holds a few hundred thousand distinct CDR3 sequences, over 15% seen once. Germline CDR1 and CDR2: SGHVS and FQNEAQ. V was clipped by 5 bases and J by 2 bases, with 19 bases between them. There are 17 residues in the CDR3.

The genes are TRBV7-8 and TRBJ2-4; perhaps TRBD2 as D (5 bases). Sample: peripheral blood. The origin of this receptor is a woman younger than 35 with stable Graves' hyperthyroidism. CDR3: CASSPRAGVGTKNIQYF. As DNA, the CDR3 is TGTGCCAGCAGCCCACGGGCCGGGGTGGGGACCAAAAACATTCAGTACTTC.